This T cell receptor beta chain comes out of a study of beta chain features in type 1 diabetes. About this clone itself: What it recognizes is unknown.

There are 15 residues in the CDR3. Trimming stripped 5 bases from V and 10 bases from J, with 18 bases between. The germline gives CDR1 SGHTA, CDR2 FQGTGA. Regarding the study as a whole: Moderate but significant shortening of TCRB CDR3s was recorded in all four CD4+ subsets from Type 1 diabetes patients.

The whole isolated RNA underwent reverse transcription, so sequencing captured expressed TCRB transcripts. Assay: immunoSEQ multiplex PCR; the TCRdb copy retains only in-frame clones and omits some. Of roughly 300,000 clones in the sample, approximately 15% are singletons; the top ten hold approximately 0.015%. This clonotype originated in a young man with type 1 diabetes. The sample was naive CD4+ T cells from blood. The chain links TRBV7-3 to TRBJ2-6; possibly TRBD1 for D (6 bases). The CDR3 sequence: CASSLAGTSVNVLTF. The CDR3 DNA follows: TGTGCCAGCAGCCTCGCCGGGACATCCGTGAACGTCCTGACTTTC.